Sequencing of this TCR beta chain was carried out in a study of spatial heterogeneity in lung cancer. Time point meaning: blood at routine non-recurrence follow-up after resection. Tumor, nontumor lung or frozen PBMC supplied whole RNA, sequenced without sorting. CDR1 MNHEY and CDR2 SVGEGT come from the germline V gene. V was shortened by 2 bases and J by 7 bases, with 14 bases between the two germline ends. This CDR3 is built from 14 residues. TCRdb re-analysed the 5' RACE reads in MiXCR, keeping a single row per CDR3 protein. The table shows around 110,000 distinct CDR3 sequences, with over 9% occurring only once.

The sequencing used PBMCs, collected at follow-up. The chain links TRBV6-2 or TRBV6-3 to TRBJ1-1; D is perhaps TRBD1 (5 bases). This TCR derives from a male donor with early-stage non-small cell lung cancer. The chain's CDR3 is CASSYARDDYEAFF. The CDR3 coding sequence is TGTGCCAGCAGTTACGCCAGGGATGATTATGAAGCTTTCTTT.